Shown below are 27 T cell receptor beta chains from a single sample sequenced in a study of CD8 T cells in ankylosing spondylitis (dated by TCRdb to 2016 to 2017). General findings and caveats noted by the study authors: Blood from ankylosing spondylitis patients appeared to be characterized by a TCR beta motif composed of under 10 highly homologous amino acid variants.

The antigens of these receptors remain unknown. Libraries were prepared through 5' RACE. For sequencing, an Illumina HiSeq 2500 was employed. TCRdb ran its own pipeline on the public reads, namely fastp trimming at Q25 and MiXCR clone calling, and kept in-frame beta chains. Rows are unified per CDR3 protein, each entry keeping the most common DNA and genes. This sample holds 800,000 to 900,000 distinct CDR3 sequences; about an eighth were observed only once. The ten top clones hold 0.51% of the sample. The sequenced material came from blood, either unsorted or a sorted T cell fraction (not recorded which). The receptors derive from a male donor with ankylosing spondylitis.

Only a few counts were recorded for this clonotype. The rearrangement links TRBV10-3 to TRBJ1-2; 9 bases agree with TRBD1. After removal of 8 bases from V and 2 bases from J, the junction contained 9 bases not matched to a gene. The CDR3 has 15 residues. Germline assignment: CDR1 ENHRY and CDR2 SYGVKD. CDR3 sequence (DNA): TGTGCCATCGGGCCTCGGACAGGGGAAAACTATGGCTACACCTTC. This codes for CAIGPRTGENYGYTF.

V usage is TRBV5-1 and J usage is TRBJ2-6, with 7 bases lining up with TRBD1. J was trimmed by 0 bases and V by 1 base; bases with no gene match: 10. This CDR3 contains 19 residues. Germline V CDR1 and CDR2: SGHRS, YFSETQ. CDR3 amino acids: CASSLQMDRWNSGANVLTF. For the CDR3, the DNA is TGCGCCAGCAGCTTGCAAATGGACAGGTGGAACTCTGGGGCCAACGTCCTGACTTTC.

The V call is TRBV12-3 or TRBV12-4, the J call TRBJ1-1; D call uncertain. This CDR3 contains 14 residues. The V end was cut by 5 bases, the J end by 1 base, with 11 bases between. In nucleotides, the CDR3 is TGTGCCAGCAGTCCGCAATTTGGGAACACTGAAGCTTTCTTT. Amino acids: CASSPQFGNTEAFF.

The rearrangement joins TRBV12-3 or TRBV12-4 to TRBJ1-1; a weak D match, TRBD1 (6 bases). The CDR3 has 14 amino acids. Deletions cut 2 bases from V and 4 bases from J, with 11 bases between. Here the CDR3 reads CASSLYRARTEAFF. The CDR3, as DNA: TGTGCCAGCAGTTTATACAGGGCCCGCACTGAAGCTTTCTTT.

The chain carries TRBV11-2 and TRBJ2-5; D remains ambiguous. This CDR3 contains 15 residues. V lost 1 base and J 2 bases, leaving 11 bases between the germline ends. The germline V gene has CDR1 SGHAT and CDR2 FQNNGV. The CDR3 DNA follows: TGTGCCAGCAGCTTAGGGCGAACACTTCAAGAGACCCAGTACTTC. Protein sequence: CASSLGRTLQETQYF. The complete variable domain, with remaining parts taken from reference TRBV11-2 and TRBJ2-5, reads EAGVAQSPRYKIIEKRQSVAFWCNPISGHATLYWYQQILGQGPKLLIQFQNNGVVDDSQLPKDRFSAERLKGVDSTLKIQPAKLEDSAVYLCASSLGRTLQETQYFGPGTRLLVL.

The chain recombines TRBV5-1 with TRBJ1-1; D is uncertain. Germline assignment: CDR1 SGHRS and CDR2 YFSETQ. V was shortened by 0 bases and J by 1 base, with 7 bases between the two germline ends. The CDR3 covers 14 residues. DNA of the CDR3: TGCGCCAGCAGCTTGGAAACGGAGAACACTGAAGCTTTCTTT. This codes for CASSLETENTEAFF.

The chain links TRBV7-9 to TRBJ1-4; TRBD1 is a possible D gene (5 bases). There are 14 residues in the CDR3. Per germline, CDR1 SEHNR and CDR2 FQNEAQ (reference sequence). V lost 3 bases and J 6 bases, leaving 11 bases between the germline ends. CDR3 protein: CASSFTGTYEKLFF. In nucleotides, the CDR3 is TGTGCCAGCAGCTTTACCGGGACTTATGAAAAACTGTTTTTT.

This clonotype was observed a few times. The chain is built from TRBV10-1 and TRBJ2-3; D unclear. There are 13 residues in the CDR3. V dropped 4 bases and J dropped 2 bases, with 7 bases sitting between them. In germline, CDR1 is WNHNN, CDR2 SYGVQD (reference sequence). CDR3 sequence (DNA): TGCGCCAGCAGTGGTCGGGCCACAGATACGCAGTATTTT. This encodes CASSGRATDTQYF.

The table lists this clonotype with a few counts. This rearrangement joins TRBV20-1 to TRBJ2-3; D is tentatively TRBD1 or TRBD2 (6 bases each). V was pared by 4 bases and J by 1 base, with 12 bases between. Germline V gives CDR1 DFQATT, CDR2 SNEGSKA (reference sequence). This CDR3 is 14 amino acids long. CDR3 amino acids: CSAMGGRGTDTQYF. As DNA, the CDR3 is TGCAGTGCTATGGGGGGCCGGGGCACAGATACGCAGTATTTT.

A few counts support this clonotype. The chain couples TRBV27 to TRBJ2-3; tentative D call: TRBD2 (7 bases). The CDR3 spans 16 residues. Germline V lookup: CDR1 MNHEY, CDR2 SMNVEV (reference sequence). V was pared by 4 bases and J by 6 bases, with 20 bases between. The CDR3 spells CASSSPTWGGRDTQYF. CDR3 bases: TGTGCCAGCAGTTCCCCTACTTGGGGGGGCCGGGATACGCAGTATTTT.

Ten or more counts support this clonotype. The chain is built from TRBV7-2 and TRBJ2-6; D not certain. The CDR3 is 15 amino acids. Trimming removed 1 base from V and 9 bases from J, with 13 bases in between. Germline V gene sequence: CDR1 SGHTA, CDR2 FQGNSA. CDR3 coding DNA: TGTGCCAGCAGCTTAGAATTCCAGGTCGACAACGTCCTGACTTTC. Amino acids: CASSLEFQVDNVLTF.

The V call is TRBV20-1, the J call TRBJ2-7, with TRBD2 matching over 8 bases. J was trimmed by 3 bases and V by 6 bases; bases with no gene match: 7. CDR1 is DFQATT, CDR2 SNEGSKA, per germline (reference sequence). The CDR3 totals 13 residues. The CDR3 coding sequence is TGCAGTGCCGGACTAGCTGCTGACTACGAGCAGTACTTC. Encoded protein: CSAGLAADYEQYF.

This clonotype was counted only a few times. The chain recombines TRBV5-1 with TRBJ2-5; 10 bases match TRBD1. The germline V gene has CDR1 SGHRS and CDR2 YFSETQ. With V trimmed by 4 bases and J by 4 bases, 4 bases remained unmatched. The CDR3 consists of 14 residues. For the CDR3, the DNA is TGCGCCAGCAGCAAGACAGGGGGCATAGAGACCCAGTACTTC. It encodes CASSKTGGIETQYF.

The chain couples TRBV20-1 to TRBJ1-3; TRBD1 matches 9 bases. The V gene's germline CDR1 is DFQATT and CDR2 SNEGSKA (reference sequence). This CDR3 is built from 13 residues. V shed 3 bases and J 8 bases; nucleotides not matched to a gene: 5. In nucleotides, the CDR3 is TGCAGTGCTAGTGACAGGGGGATGGACACCATATATTTT. It yields the protein CSASDRGMDTIYF.

The chain employs TRBV15 and TRBJ1-3, with unresolved D. Germline CDR1 LNHNV, CDR2 YYDKDF (reference sequence). This CDR3 is 15 amino acids long. Trimming took off 3 bases at V and 0 bases at J, with 9 bases between the two ends. The CDR3 DNA reads TGTGCCACCAGCAGGAAGATCCCCTCTGGAAACACCATATATTTT. Amino acids: CATSRKIPSGNTIYF. Variable domain in full (rest from reference TRBV15 and TRBJ1-3): DAMVIQNPRYQVTQFGKPVTLSCSQTLNHNVMYWYQQKSSQAPKLLFHYYDKDFNNEADTPDNFQSRRPNTSFCFLDIRSPGLGDTAMYLCATSRKIPSGNTIYFGEGSWLTVV.

This clonotype was picked up many times. The rearrangement joins TRBV7-2 to TRBJ2-7; D gene unclear. The CDR3 is 16 amino acids. CDR1 SGHTA and CDR2 FQGNSA come from the germline V gene. V lost 5 bases and J lost 0, with 17 bases in between. CDR3 in amino acids: CASSRRTELSSYEQYF. The CDR3 DNA follows: TGTGCCAGCAGCAGGCGGACGGAACTGAGCTCCTACGAGCAGTACTTC. Supplemented by reference TRBV7-2 and TRBJ2-7, the full variable domain reads GAGVSQSPSNKVTEKGKDVELRCDPISGHTALYWYRQSLGQGLEFLIYFQGNSAPDKSGLPSDRFSAERTGGSVSTLTIQRTQQEDSAVYLCASSRRTELSSYEQYFGPGTRLTVT.

This clonotype was recorded many times. The V call is TRBV5-5, the J call TRBJ1-4; weak D call: TRBD1 (5 bases). Germline lookup yields CDR1 SGHKS and CDR2 YYEKEE (reference sequence). The CDR3 has 15 amino acids. V dropped 5 bases and J dropped 8 bases, with 19 bases sitting between them. In nucleotides, the CDR3 is TGTGCCAGCAGTCGCGCTGGGGCAGAAGGCGAAAAACTGTTTTTT. Its protein product is CASSRAGAEGEKLFF.

The V gene is TRBV9, the J gene TRBJ2-1, with 12 positions matching TRBD1. CDR3 length: 16 residues. Germline V gives CDR1 SGDLS, CDR2 YYNGEE. V was pared by 2 bases and J by 7 bases, with 7 bases of the junction left unmatched. CDR3 in DNA: TGTGCCAGCAGCGTCGGGGGGACAGGGGGCTGGAATGAGCAGTTCTTC. Translated, it gives CASSVGGTGGWNEQFF.

This clonotype was detected many times. This sequence joins TRBV12-3 or TRBV12-4 and TRBJ1-1, with D unclear. This CDR3 region has 13 residues. The V and J ends lost 3 bases and 8 bases respectively, with 13 bases between them. Here the CDR3 reads CASSFSFEFEAFF. DNA of the CDR3: TGTGCCAGCAGTTTTTCGTTCGAATTCGAAGCTTTCTTT.

A few counts support this clonotype. This sequence joins TRBV18 and TRBJ1-4; no firm D call. V was pared by 4 bases and J by 0 bases, with 9 bases between. From germline, CDR1 is KGHSH and CDR2 LQKENI. This CDR3 has 15 residues. CDR3 bases: TGTGCCAGCTCACTTAGTCGCCCAACTAATGAAAAACTGTTTTTT. This sequence encodes CASSLSRPTNEKLFF.

V and J are TRBV10-2 and TRBJ2-3; TRBD2 aligns across 12 bases. The CDR3 contains 19 residues. V trimming: 0 bases; J trimming: 6 bases; junction bases outside the gene matches: 13. Looked up from germline, CDR1 is WSHSY and CDR2 is SAAADI. This CDR3 is CASSESSRLAGAQGDTQYF. In DNA form, the CDR3 reads TGCGCCAGCAGTGAGTCGTCACGACTAGCGGGAGCCCAGGGGGATACGCAGTATTTT.

There are a few counts of this clonotype. V and J are TRBV6-1 and TRBJ1-1; D remains unclear. The CDR3 consists of 15 residues. Germline CDR1 and CDR2: MNHNS and SASEGT. V lost 6 bases, J lost 2 bases, and 16 bases lay in between. The CDR3 loop reads CASRPPGEGNTEAFF. In nucleotides, the CDR3 is TGTGCCAGCAGGCCCCCCGGGGAGGGCAACACTGAAGCTTTCTTT.

The gene calls are TRBV15 and TRBJ2-5; D could derive from TRBD1 or TRBD2 (5 bases each). The CDR3 has 15 amino acids. Deletions cut 3 bases from V and 2 bases from J, with 13 bases between. Per germline, CDR1 LNHNV and CDR2 YYDKDF (reference sequence). The CDR3 sequence: CATSRTLGEQETQYF. The CDR3, as DNA: TGTGCCACCAGCAGGACACTAGGGGAGCAAGAGACCCAGTACTTC.

In its sample, this clonotype was seen a few times. The chain combines TRBV20-1 with TRBJ2-1; 7 positions match TRBD2. CDR3 length equals 14 residues. Trimming at V came to 4 bases and at J to 6 bases, leaving 9 bases not matched to a gene. CDR1 is DFQATT, CDR2 SNEGSKA, per germline (reference sequence). Here the CDR3 DNA reads TGCAGTGCTATACCCCTAGCGGCAGGCAATGAGCAGTTCTTC. Protein: CSAIPLAAGNEQFF.

This clonotype was seen a handful of times. The rearrangement joins TRBV11-1 to TRBJ2-5; maybe TRBD1 (5 bases). The CDR3 has 15 residues. The V gene lost 0 bases and the J gene lost 4 bases, with 12 bases spanning the gap. The germline V gene has CDR1 SGHAT and CDR2 FQDESV (reference sequence). Here the CDR3 reads CASSLASGLRETQYF. CDR3 DNA: TGTGCCAGCAGCTTAGCATCAGGGCTGCGAGAGACCCAGTACTTC. The entire variable domain, with the rest obtained from reference TRBV11-1 and TRBJ2-5, is as follows: EAEVAQSPRYKITEKSQAVAFWCDPISGHATLYWYRQILGQGPELLVQFQDESVVDDSQLPKDRFSAERLKGVDSTLKIQPAELGDSAMYLCASSLASGLRETQYFGPGTRLLVL.

The chain uses TRBV7-6 and TRBJ1-4; D might be TRBD1 (5 bases). The CDR3 is 17 residues long. The germline gives CDR1 SGHVS, CDR2 FNYEAQ. Trimming pared 0 bases from V and 2 bases from J, leaving 13 bases between. This chain's CDR3 is CASSLARVKGTNEKLFF. As DNA, the CDR3 is TGTGCCAGCAGCTTAGCGCGAGTTAAGGGGACTAATGAAAAACTGTTTTTT. The full variable domain, rest sourced from reference TRBV7-6 and TRBJ1-4, is GAGVSQSPRYKVTKRGQDVALRCDPISGHVSLYWYRQALGQGPEFLTYFNYEAQQDKSGLPNDRFSAERPEGSISTLTIQRTEQRDSAMYRCASSLARVKGTNEKLFFGSGTQLSVL.

The chain combines TRBV4-1 with TRBJ2-7, with 8 positions matching TRBD2. Germline CDR1 is MGHRA and CDR2 is YSYEKL. The CDR3 has 19 residues. J lost 5 bases, V lost 3 bases, and 21 bases had no gene match. The CDR3 coding sequence is TGCGCCAGCAGCCACCCTCTGGGCAGCGGGAGCCCCCCGGGGGACGAGCAGTACTTC. It is translated as CASSHPLGSGSPPGDEQYF.